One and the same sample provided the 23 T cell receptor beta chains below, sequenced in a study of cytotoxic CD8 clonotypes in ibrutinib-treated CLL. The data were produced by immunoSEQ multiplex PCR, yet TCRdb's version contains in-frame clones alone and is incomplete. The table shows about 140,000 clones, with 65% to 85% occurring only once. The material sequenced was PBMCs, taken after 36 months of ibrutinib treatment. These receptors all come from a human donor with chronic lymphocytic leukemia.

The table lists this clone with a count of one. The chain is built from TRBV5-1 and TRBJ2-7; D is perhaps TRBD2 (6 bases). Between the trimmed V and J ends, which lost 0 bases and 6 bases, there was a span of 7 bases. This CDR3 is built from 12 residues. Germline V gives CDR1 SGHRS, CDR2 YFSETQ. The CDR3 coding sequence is TGCGCCAGCAGCTTGGCCGGGGGCGAGCAGTACTTC. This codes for CASSLAGGEQYF. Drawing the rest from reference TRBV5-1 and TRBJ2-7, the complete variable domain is KAGVTQTPRYLIKTRGQQVTLSCSPISGHRSVSWYQQTPGQGLQFLFEYFSETQRNKGNFPGRFSGRQFSNSRSEMNVSTLELGDSALYLCASSLAGGEQYFGPGTRLTVT.

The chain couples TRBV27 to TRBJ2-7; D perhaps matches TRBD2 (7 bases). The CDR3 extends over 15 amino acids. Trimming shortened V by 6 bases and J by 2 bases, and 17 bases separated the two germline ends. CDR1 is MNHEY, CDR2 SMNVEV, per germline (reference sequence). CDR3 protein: CASRRRGGTPYEQYF. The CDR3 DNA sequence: TGTGCCAGCAGACGGAGGGGGGGGACCCCCTACGAGCAGTACTTC.

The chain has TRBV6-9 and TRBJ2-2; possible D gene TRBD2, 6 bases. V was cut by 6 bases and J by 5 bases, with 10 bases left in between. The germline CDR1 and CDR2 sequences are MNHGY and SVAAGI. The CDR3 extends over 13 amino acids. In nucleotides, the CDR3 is TGTGCCAGCAGCCCGACTAGTACCGGGGAGCTGTTTTTT. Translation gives CASSPTSTGELFF.

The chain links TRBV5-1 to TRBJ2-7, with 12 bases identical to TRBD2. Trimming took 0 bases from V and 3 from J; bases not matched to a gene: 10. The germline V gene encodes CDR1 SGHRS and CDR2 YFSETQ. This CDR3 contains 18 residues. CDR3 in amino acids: CASSLGLAGVGLFYEQYF. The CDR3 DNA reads TGCGCCAGCAGCTTGGGACTAGCGGGGGTGGGGTTGTTCTACGAGCAGTACTTC.

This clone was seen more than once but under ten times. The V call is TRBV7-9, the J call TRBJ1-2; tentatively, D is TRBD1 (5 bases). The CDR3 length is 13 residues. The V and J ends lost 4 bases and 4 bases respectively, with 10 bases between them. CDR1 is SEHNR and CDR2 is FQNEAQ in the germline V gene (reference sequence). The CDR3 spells CASSWGVSYGYTF. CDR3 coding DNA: TGTGCCAGCAGCTGGGGGGTTTCCTATGGCTACACCTTC.

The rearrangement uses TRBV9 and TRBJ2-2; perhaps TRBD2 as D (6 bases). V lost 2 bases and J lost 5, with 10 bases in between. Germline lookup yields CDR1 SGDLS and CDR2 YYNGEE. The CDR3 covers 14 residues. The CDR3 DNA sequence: TGTGCCAGCAGCGTGCGGGACCTTACCGGGGAGCTGTTTTTT. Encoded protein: CASSVRDLTGELFF.

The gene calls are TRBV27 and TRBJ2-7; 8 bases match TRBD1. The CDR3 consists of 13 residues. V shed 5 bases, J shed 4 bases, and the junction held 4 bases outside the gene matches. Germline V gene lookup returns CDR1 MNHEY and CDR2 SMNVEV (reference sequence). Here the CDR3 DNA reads TGTGCCAGCAGTCCCGGGACAGGTTACGAGCAGTACTTC. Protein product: CASSPGTGYEQYF.

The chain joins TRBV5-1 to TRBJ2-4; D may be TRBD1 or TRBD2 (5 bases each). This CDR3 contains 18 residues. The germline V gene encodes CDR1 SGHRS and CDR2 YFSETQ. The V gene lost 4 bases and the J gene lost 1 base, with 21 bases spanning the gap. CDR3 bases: TGCGCCAGCAGCCCGTGGGACGCGGTTTATGGGGCCAAAAACATTCAGTACTTC. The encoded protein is CASSPWDAVYGAKNIQYF.

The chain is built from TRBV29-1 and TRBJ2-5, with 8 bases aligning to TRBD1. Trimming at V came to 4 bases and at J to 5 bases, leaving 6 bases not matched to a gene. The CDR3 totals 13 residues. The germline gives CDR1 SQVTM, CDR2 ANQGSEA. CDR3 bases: TGCAGCGTTGCCAAGGACAGGGTTGAGACCCAGTACTTC. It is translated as CSVAKDRVETQYF.

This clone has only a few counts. For the CDR3, the DNA is TGTGCCAGCAGTTATCGGCGGAACTCCTACGAGCAGTACTTC. This codes for CASSYRRNSYEQYF. This chain uses TRBV6-5 with TRBJ2-7, with D uncertain. Trimming left V 3 bases short and J 0 bases short, with 9 bases between. The CDR3 spans 14 residues. The V gene's germline CDR1 is MNHEY and CDR2 SVGAGI.

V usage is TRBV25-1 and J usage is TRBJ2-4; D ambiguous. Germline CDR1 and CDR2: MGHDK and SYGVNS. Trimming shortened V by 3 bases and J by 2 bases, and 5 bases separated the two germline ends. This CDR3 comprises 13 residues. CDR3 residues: CASSDRTKNIQYF. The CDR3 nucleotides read TGTGCCAGCAGTGACAGGACCAAAAACATTCAGTACTTC.

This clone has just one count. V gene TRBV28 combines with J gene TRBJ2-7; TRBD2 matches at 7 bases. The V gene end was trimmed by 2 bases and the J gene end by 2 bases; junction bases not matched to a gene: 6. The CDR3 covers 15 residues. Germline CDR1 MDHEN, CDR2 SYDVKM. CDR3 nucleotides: TGTGCCAGCAGTTTAATCGCCCGGGGGGCCTACGAGCAGTACTTC. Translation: CASSLIARGAYEQYF.

This chain's CDR3 is CASSLVTGYGGANVLTF. CDR3 sequence (DNA): TGTGCCAGCAGCCTAGTGACAGGATATGGTGGGGCCAACGTCCTGACTTTC. The chain combines TRBV5-4 with TRBJ2-6; D might be TRBD1 (6 bases). Trimming removed 4 bases at V and 3 bases at J, with 17 bases between. Germline loops: CDR1 SGHNT, CDR2 YYREEE (reference sequence). This CDR3 has 17 amino acids.

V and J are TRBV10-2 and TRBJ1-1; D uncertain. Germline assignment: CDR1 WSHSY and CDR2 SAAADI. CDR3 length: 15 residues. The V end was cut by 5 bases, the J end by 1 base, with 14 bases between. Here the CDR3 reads CASSLFGRRNTEAFF. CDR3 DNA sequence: TGCGCCAGCAGTCTCTTCGGACGGAGGAACACTGAAGCTTTCTTT.

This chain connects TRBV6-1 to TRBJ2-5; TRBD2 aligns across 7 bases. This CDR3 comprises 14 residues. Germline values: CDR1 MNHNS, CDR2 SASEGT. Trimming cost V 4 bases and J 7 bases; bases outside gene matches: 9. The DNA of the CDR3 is TGTGCCAGCAGTGCGGGAGGCCCTAAGGGGACCCAGTACTTC. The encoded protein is CASSAGGPKGTQYF.

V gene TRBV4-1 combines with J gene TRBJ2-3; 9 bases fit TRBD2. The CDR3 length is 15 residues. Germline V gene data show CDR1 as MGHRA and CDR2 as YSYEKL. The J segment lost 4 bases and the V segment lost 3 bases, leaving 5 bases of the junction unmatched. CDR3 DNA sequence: TGCGCCAGCAGCCATCTAGCGGGAACTCCAGATACGCAGTATTTT. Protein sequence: CASSHLAGTPDTQYF.

The CDR3 protein is CASSHTPGNTEAFF. CDR3 in DNA: TGCGCCAGCAGCCATACGCCCGGGAACACTGAAGCTTTCTTT. The chain employs TRBV4-1 and TRBJ1-1; no clear D gene. The CDR3 covers 14 residues. Germline V gives CDR1 MGHRA, CDR2 YSYEKL. The V and J ends lost 3 bases and 1 base respectively, with 9 bases between them.

CDR3 bases: TGTGCCAGCAGCTTGTATACAGTCCCCACTGAAGCTTTCTTT. Translation: CASSLYTVPTEAFF. The chain couples TRBV7-9 to TRBJ1-1; D is uncertain. The V gene lost 3 bases and the J gene lost 4 bases, with 12 bases spanning the gap. Germline loops: CDR1 SEHNR, CDR2 FQNEAQ (reference sequence). The CDR3 runs 14 residues.

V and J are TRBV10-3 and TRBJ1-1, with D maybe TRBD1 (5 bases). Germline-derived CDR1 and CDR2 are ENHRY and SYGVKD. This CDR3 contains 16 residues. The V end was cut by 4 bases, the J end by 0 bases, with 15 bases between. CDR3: CAISAGTGTLNTEAFF. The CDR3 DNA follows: TGTGCCATCAGTGCCGGAACCGGGACCTTGAACACTGAAGCTTTCTTT.

The CDR3 sequence is CASSEFAAPSYEQYF. CDR3 coding DNA: TGCGCCAGCAGTGAGTTTGCGGCCCCCTCCTACGAGCAGTACTTC. The V gene is TRBV10-1, the J gene TRBJ2-7; D remains ambiguous. V gave up 1 base and J gave up 0 bases, with 10 bases separating them. The length of the CDR3 is 15 residues. The germline V gene has CDR1 WNHNN and CDR2 SYGVQD (reference sequence).

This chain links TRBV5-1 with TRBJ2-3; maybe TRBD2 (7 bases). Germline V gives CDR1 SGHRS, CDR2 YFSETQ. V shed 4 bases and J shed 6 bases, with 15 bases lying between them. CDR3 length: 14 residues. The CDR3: CASSLDGGRDTQYF. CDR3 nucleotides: TGCGCCAGCAGCCTGGACGGGGGGCGGGATACGCAGTATTTT.

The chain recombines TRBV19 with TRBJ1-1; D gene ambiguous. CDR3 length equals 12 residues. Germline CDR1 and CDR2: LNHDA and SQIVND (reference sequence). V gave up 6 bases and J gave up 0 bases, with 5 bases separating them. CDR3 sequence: CASRGMNTEAFF. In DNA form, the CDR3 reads TGTGCCAGTAGGGGGATGAACACTGAAGCTTTCTTT.

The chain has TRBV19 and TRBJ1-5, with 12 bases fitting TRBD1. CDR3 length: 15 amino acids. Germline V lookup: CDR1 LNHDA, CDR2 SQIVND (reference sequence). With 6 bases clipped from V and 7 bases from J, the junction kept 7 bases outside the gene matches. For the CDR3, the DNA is TGTGCCAGTAGCATTACCGGGACAGGGGGCCAGCCCCAGCATTTT. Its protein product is CASSITGTGGQPQHF.